A single sample gave rise to the 6 T cell receptor beta chains below, sequenced in a study of T cell repertoires in cytomegalovirus infection (dated by TCRdb to between 2018 and 2021). Sequencing was performed on an Illumina HiSeq 1500. TCRdb handled the public reads itself, with Q25 trimming in fastp and clone calling in MiXCR, and kept productive beta chains. Every entry covers one CDR3 protein and lists the most common genes and DNA from its rows. Here the sample has around 490,000 distinct CDR3 sequences; 26% occur a single time. The ten largest clones capture less than 15% of the sample. Specimen: PBMCs. Receptors were obtained from a human donor in good health (CMV status not recorded). Some clones in this sample may be carry-over from other donors' samples.

The gene calls are TRBV20-1 and TRBJ2-3, with 14 bases that match TRBD2. Germline-derived CDR1 and CDR2 are DFQATT and SNEGSKA (reference sequence). V dropped 2 bases and J dropped 6; count of bases not matched to a gene: 7. There are 16 residues in the CDR3. Here the CDR3 DNA reads TGCAGTGCTAGATCGGGACTAGCGGGAGCTTGGGATACGCAGTATTTT. Protein product: CSARSGLAGAWDTQYF.

V usage is TRBV15 and J usage is TRBJ2-7, with D maybe TRBD1 (6 bases). V lost 0 bases and J 2 bases, leaving 8 bases between the germline ends. The CDR3 consists of 14 residues. Germline CDR1 LNHNV, CDR2 YYDKDF (reference sequence). This chain's CDR3 is CATSREGTTYEQYV. CDR3 sequence (DNA): TGTGCCACCAGCAGAGAGGGGACAACCTACGAGCAGTACGTC.

This clonotype was seen many times. V usage is TRBV7-6 and J usage is TRBJ2-7; 8 bases match TRBD1. The V segment lost 4 bases and the J segment 0 bases; nucleotides outside the gene matches: 2. Germline CDR1 SGHVS, CDR2 FNYEAQ. The CDR3 loop spans 14 amino acids. CDR3 nucleotide sequence: TGTGCCAGCAGCTCTGGACAGGGCTCCTACGAGCAGTACTTC. It codes for CASSSGQGSYEQYF. The full variable domain, rest sourced from reference TRBV7-6 and TRBJ2-7, is GAGVSQSPRYKVTKRGQDVALRCDPISGHVSLYWYRQALGQGPEFLTYFNYEAQQDKSGLPNDRFSAERPEGSISTLTIQRTEQRDSAMYRCASSSGQGSYEQYFGPGTRLTVT.

This clonotype was seen only a few times. V usage is TRBV7-2 and J usage is TRBJ2-1; possible D gene TRBD2, 6 bases. The V gene's germline CDR1 is SGHTA and CDR2 FQGNSA. This CDR3 has 16 residues. Trimming removed 0 bases from V and 9 bases from J, with 18 bases in between. As DNA, the CDR3 is TGTGCCAGCAGCTTAGCGGAGGGCCGAAGGGCCCGTGAGCAGTTCTTC. Amino acid sequence: CASSLAEGRRAREQFF.

The V call is TRBV30, the J call TRBJ2-7; D is possibly TRBD1 (6 bases). The CDR3 runs to 12 residues. V lost 2 bases, J lost 11 bases, and 16 bases lay in between. CDR1 is GTSNPN and CDR2 is SVGIG in the germline V gene (reference sequence). CDR3 loop: CAWSSSGPGEYF. CDR3 nucleotides: TGTGCCTGGAGTTCCTCGGGGCCAGGGGAGTACTTC.

The chain is built from TRBV10-3 and TRBJ2-7; the D gene is possibly TRBD2 (7 bases). The germline V gene encodes CDR1 ENHRY and CDR2 SYGVKD. CDR3 length: 14 amino acids. Trimming took off 7 bases at V and 1 base at J, with 14 bases between the two ends. The CDR3 DNA is TGTGCCATCAAGGGGGGGAGTACGTCCTACGAGCAGTACTTC. This gives the protein CAIKGGSTSYEQYF.